This TCR beta chain originates from a study of blood T cell repertoires in COVID-19 (dated by TCRdb to about 2020). Background for the entire study: Samples covering the acute and convalescent phases of COVID-19 were provided by collaborators in the United States, Italy and Spain. The prospective study material was composed of cDNA or gDNA derived from T cells, B-cell-depleted T cells, or PBMCs. Deeply sampled blood TCRbeta repertoires from subjects exposed to, actively infected with, or recovered from COVID-19 were included in the dataset. The repertoires were released in a freely available public database meant as a resource for research on the immune response to SARS-CoV-2. The samples were drawn from two sources: the first 160 participants of the ongoing ImmuneRACE study, and 1,000 to 1,500 subjects contributed by 6 global collaborators. Nearly every sample came with metadata listing a de-identified subject ID, COVID-19 status, age in years and sex. Where available, HLA class I and class II types were obtained from metadata supplied by the sample provider rather than from assay-based typing. Results the study describes overall, beyond this receptor: The amount of clinical and demographic metadata varied by source and participant and was provided uncurated.

Each collaborating institution followed its own protocols to collect whole blood in K2EDTA tubes. For TCRbeta analysis, collaborator samples were shipped as frozen whole blood, as isolated PBMCs, or as DNA extracted from either sample type. About this clone itself: The target of this receptor is not known. No base quality information exists; no much larger clone differs at one position.

TCRbeta CDR3 regions were amplified from genomic DNA by means of the immunoSEQ Assay, a bias-controlled multiplex PCR. The original methods were these. The number of nucleated cells in each sample was estimated by amplification of reference gene primers within the assay. To quantify the absolute abundance of each unique TCRbeta CDR3 rearrangement, sequence reads were collapsed and filtered. Productive Simpson clonality was computed per sample as the square root of Simpson's diversity index over productive rearrangements. In its TCRdb copy, this immuneACCESS table keeps in-frame sequences only and misses some clones. Where compared with another copy, unresolved V genes explain less than half of these, and the others have no known cause. V and J calls and clone size follow that table, whereas D and trimming were derived from the DNA. Across this sample there are approximately 150,000 clones, with 80% to 90% seen only once. Roughly 18% of the sample is in the top ten clones.

Trimmed from V: 4 bases; trimmed from J: 4 bases; junction bases lacking a gene match: 6. The CDR3 spans 15 residues, from the cysteine through the phenylalanine. Left in the record is the CDR3 DNA by itself, 45 bases read in frame from the first base. The CDR1 and CDR2 encoded by the germline V gene (reference sequence) are SGHNT and YYREEE. The sample taken for sequencing was peripheral blood. The TCR was taken from a man aged 45-60 years with active or convalescent COVID-19. The V and J segments used are TRBV5-4 and TRBJ2-5; the junction holds 11 bases that match TRBD2. The DNA is TGTGCCAGCAGCAGTACTAGCGGGAGTGGAGAGACCCAGTACTTC. Translated, this gives CASSSTSGSGETQYF.